This entry features one T cell receptor (beta chain) sequence. This clone's antigen is unknown. Base qualities are not provided; no much larger clone lies one nucleotide away. The junction shows trimming of 9 bases on V and 4 bases on J, and the gene matches do not reach 8 bases of it. The CDR3 runs 14 residues from the cysteine to the phenylalanine. The entry retains the CDR3 DNA only, 42 bases that are in frame from base 1. CDR1 LNHDA and CDR2 SQIVND are derived from the germline V gene (reference sequence). The data derive from a study of control samples from healthy donors and cancer patients (dated by TCRdb to 2018 to 2021). The library was made by the immunoSEQ multiplex PCR assay. TCRdb carries this immuneACCESS record with in-frame sequences only. Its versions omit some clonotypes, under half of them owing to an unresolved V gene in the studies checked, with the rest unexplained. In all, the sample holds over 100,000 clones, and around 88% of those were seen once. The biggest ten clones account for 15% to 20% of the sample.

Sequencing used blood. The sequence joins TRBV19 to TRBJ1-5; the central 8 bases match TRBD1. The clonotype was recovered from a woman in her forties or fifties in good health. The DNA sequence is TGTGCCAGCAGAGACAGGGGAGGGAATCAGCCCCAGCATTTT. The translation is CASRDRGGNQPQHF.